This T cell receptor beta chain was observed in a study of response to subunit inactivated influenza vaccine. Study results and limitations: Few new T cells, the authors suggested, are recruited by each seasonal influenza vaccination.

The CDR3 is 15 residues long. Germline V CDR1 and CDR2: SGHVS, FQNEAQ. V gave up 5 bases and J gave up 2 bases, with 14 bases separating them. About this clonotype itself: Its antigen is currently unknown.

MiXCR was run by TCRdb on the RT-PCR reads, yielding one entry per CDR3 protein. The sample gives over 800,000 distinct CDR3 sequences, 21% of which show up once; roughly 10% is in the top ten. V usage is TRBV7-8 and J usage is TRBJ2-3, with D unresolved. The material sequenced was PBMCs from blood, taken 5 to 6 days after vaccination. This clonotype was sampled from a man aged 50 to 59 who received an inactivated influenza vaccine. CDR3 region: CASSPRTEYTDTQYF. CDR3 in DNA: TGTGCCAGCAGCCCACGGACGGAGTACACAGATACGCAGTATTTT. Full variable domain (missing parts from reference TRBV7-8 and TRBJ2-3): GAGVSQSPRYKVAKRGQDVALRCDPISGHVSLFWYQQALGQGPEFLTYFQNEAQLDKSGLPSDRFFAERPEGSVSTLKIQRTQQEDSAVYLCASSPRTEYTDTQYFGPGTRLTVL.